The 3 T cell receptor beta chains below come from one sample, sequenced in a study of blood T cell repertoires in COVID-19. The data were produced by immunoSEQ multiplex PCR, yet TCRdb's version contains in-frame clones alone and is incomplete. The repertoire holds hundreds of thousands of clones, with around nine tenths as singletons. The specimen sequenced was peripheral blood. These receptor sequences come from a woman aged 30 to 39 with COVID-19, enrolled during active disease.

The CDR3 DNA follows: TGTGCCTGGAGTGGCCCCCAGGGTCGTAGCACAGATACGCAGTATTTT. Translation gives CAWSGPQGRSTDTQYF. The chain uses TRBV30 and TRBJ2-3; perhaps TRBD1 as D (5 bases). Germline-derived CDR1 and CDR2 are GTSNPN and SVGIG (reference sequence). CDR3 size: 16 residues. Trimming left V 1 base short and J 0 bases short, with 14 bases between.

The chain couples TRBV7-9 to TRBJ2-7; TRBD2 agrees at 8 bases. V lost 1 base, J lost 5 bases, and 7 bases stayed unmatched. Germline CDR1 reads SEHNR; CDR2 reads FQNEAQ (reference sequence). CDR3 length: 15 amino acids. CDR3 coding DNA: TGTGCCAGCAGCTTAGGGTGGGTAGCGGGGAACGAGCAGTACTTC. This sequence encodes CASSLGWVAGNEQYF.

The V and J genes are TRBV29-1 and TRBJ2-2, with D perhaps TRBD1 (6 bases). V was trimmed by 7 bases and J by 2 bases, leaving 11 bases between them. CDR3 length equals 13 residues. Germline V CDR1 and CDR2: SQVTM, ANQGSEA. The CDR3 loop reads CSGGQTNTGELFF. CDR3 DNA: TGCAGCGGCGGACAGACCAACACCGGGGAGCTGTTTTTT.